This T cell receptor beta chain was recovered during a study of regulatory T cells in long-lasting Graves disease. Trimming removed 2 bases at V and 0 bases at J, with 16 bases between. CDR3 length: 18 amino acids. Arm-PCR with iRepertoire HTBI primers amplified the CDR3 regions for these TCR beta libraries. TCRdb re-analysed the multiplex PCR reads in MiXCR, keeping a single row per CDR3 protein. The repertoire holds fewer than 550,000 distinct CDR3 sequences, with about 15% as singletons. Time point of the sample: newly diagnosed GD, antithyroid drugs for less than 3 months. The TCR library was prepared using RNA isolated from PBMCs. At least ten counts were recorded for this clonotype. Separately, the same data were catalogued under a study of T cells in Graves' hyperthyroidism and ophthalmopathy. That publication notes: During a first-round RT-PCR of the TCR CDR3, the HTBI primer set was used.

The source of this sequence is a woman aged 18-29 years with Graves disease. The chain couples TRBV12-3 or TRBV12-4 to TRBJ2-2; D unresolved. The sample consisted of peripheral blood mononuclear cells (PBMCs), taken at new diagnosis, from a patient treated with antithyroid drugs. CDR3 bases: TGTGCCAGCAGTTTAAGGCGACTCGTCGACCCGAACACCGGGGAGCTGTTTTTT. Its protein is CASSLRRLVDPNTGELFF.